The T cell receptor (beta chain) under discussion was sequenced for a study of blood T cell repertoires in COVID-19. Germline V gene lookup returns CDR1 SGHNT and CDR2 YENEEA. Unmatched junction bases numbered 5, after V lost 2 bases and J lost 4 bases. This CDR3 has 16 amino acids. Original methodology: How many nucleated cells were present was estimated from reference gene primer amplification. The method was immunoSEQ multiplex PCR; TCRdb's version includes in-frame clones alone and lacks a portion of them. V, J and clone size derive from that table, while D and trimming were established from the DNA sequence. The profile covers about 6,600 clones, with more than 80% appearing a single time and less than 5% taken by the ten largest.

The rearrangement uses TRBV11-3 and TRBJ2-1; 10 bases align to TRBD1. The TCR originated in a man of 80 years or more with active COVID-19. The sequenced sample was peripheral blood. The CDR3 DNA reads TGTGCCAGCAGCTTAACCGGGACAGGGGTATACAATGAGCAGTTCTTC. Translated: CASSLTGTGVYNEQFF.